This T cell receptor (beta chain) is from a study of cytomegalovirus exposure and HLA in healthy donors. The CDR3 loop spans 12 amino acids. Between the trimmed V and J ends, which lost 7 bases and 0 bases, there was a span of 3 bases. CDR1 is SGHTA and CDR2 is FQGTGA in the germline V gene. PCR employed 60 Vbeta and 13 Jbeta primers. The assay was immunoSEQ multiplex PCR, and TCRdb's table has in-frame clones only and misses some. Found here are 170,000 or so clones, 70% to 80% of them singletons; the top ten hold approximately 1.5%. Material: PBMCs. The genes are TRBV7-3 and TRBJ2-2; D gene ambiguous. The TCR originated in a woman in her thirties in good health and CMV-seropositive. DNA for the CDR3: TGTGCCAGCAACTCGAACACCGGGGAGCTGTTTTTT. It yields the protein CASNSNTGELFF.